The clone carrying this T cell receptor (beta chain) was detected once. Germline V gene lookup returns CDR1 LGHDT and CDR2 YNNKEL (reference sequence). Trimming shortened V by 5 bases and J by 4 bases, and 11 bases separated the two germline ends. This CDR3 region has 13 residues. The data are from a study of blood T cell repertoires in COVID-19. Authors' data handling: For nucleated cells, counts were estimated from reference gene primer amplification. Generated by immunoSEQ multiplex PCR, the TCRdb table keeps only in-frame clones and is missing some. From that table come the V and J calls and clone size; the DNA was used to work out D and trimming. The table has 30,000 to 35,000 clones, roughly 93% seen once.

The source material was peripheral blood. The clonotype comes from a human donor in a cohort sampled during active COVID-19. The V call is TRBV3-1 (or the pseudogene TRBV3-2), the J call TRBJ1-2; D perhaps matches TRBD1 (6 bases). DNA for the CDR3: TGTGCCAGCAGCTTGACAGGCCCCTATGGCTACACCTTC. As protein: CASSLTGPYGYTF.